This T cell receptor (beta chain) comes out of a study of radiotherapy plus CTLA-4 blockade in lung cancer. Sequencing used immunoSEQ multiplex PCR; TCRdb keeps in-frame clones, though not all of them. The sample has 110,000 or so clones; more than 65% are singletons. The CDR3 totals 17 residues. Sequenced material: peripheral blood, taken from a patient treated with radiotherapy plus ipilimumab. This clonotype was obtained from a human donor with non-small cell lung cancer who had a partial response to radiotherapy plus ipilimumab. The chain joins TRBV21-1 to TRBJ2-2; the DNA was not compared with TRBD1, the D call given in the table. TRBV21-1 is a documented pseudogene. The CDR3, as DNA: TGTGCCAGCAGCCTTCACCAGCCGGGACATAACACCGGGGAGCTGTTTTTT. The encoded protein is CASSLHQPGHNTGELFF.